The 15 T cell receptor beta chains below come from one sample, sequenced in a study of regulatory T cells in long-lasting Graves disease. As for time point: persistent/refractory GD, antithyroid drugs over 5 years with positive TRAb. The TCR library was made from RNA that had been extracted from PBMCs in TRIzol. Arm-PCR with iRepertoire HTBI primers amplified the CDR3 regions for these TCR beta libraries. TCRdb re-analysed the multiplex PCR reads in MiXCR, keeping a single row per CDR3 protein. The sample contains 400,000 or so distinct CDR3 sequences, roughly 20% of which appear only once. The sample consisted of peripheral blood mononuclear cells (PBMCs), taken when the disease was refractory, from a patient treated with antithyroid drugs. The receptors were gathered from a female donor with Graves disease.

The chain links TRBV5-4 to TRBJ1-1, with TRBD1 matching 7 bases. Germline V lookup: CDR1 SGHNT, CDR2 YYREEE (reference sequence). The CDR3 has 15 amino acids. The V gene end was trimmed by 4 bases and the J gene end by 4 bases; junction bases not matched to a gene: 10. The CDR3 spells CASSMVTGEGTEAFF. In DNA form, the CDR3 reads TGTGCCAGCAGCATGGTTACAGGGGAAGGCACTGAAGCTTTCTTT.

J is TRBJ1-5 and V is TRBV24-1; D call uncertain. This CDR3 region has 13 residues. V was shortened by 5 bases and J by 0 bases, with 4 bases between the two germline ends. Germline V CDR1 and CDR2: KGHDR, SFDVKD. The CDR3 region is CATSGNSNQPQHF. The CDR3 DNA sequence: TGTGCCACCAGTGGGAATAGCAATCAGCCCCAGCATTTT.

The chain joins TRBV7-8 to TRBJ1-2, with a tentative D call TRBD1 (5 bases). The V gene's germline CDR1 is SGHVS and CDR2 FQNEAQ. Trimming stripped 4 bases from V and 4 bases from J, with 16 bases between. The CDR3 runs 15 residues. The CDR3 DNA is TGTGCCAGCAGCTCGGGACCGTATAGCGGCTATGGCTACACCTTC. This translates into CASSSGPYSGYGYTF.

This rearrangement joins TRBV7-9 to TRBJ2-2; TRBD1 is a possible D gene (6 bases). The CDR3 contains 16 residues. Germline lookup yields CDR1 SEHNR and CDR2 FQNEAQ (reference sequence). V dropped 3 bases and J dropped 4 bases, with 15 bases sitting between them. CDR3 amino acids: CASSFTGTQGTGELFF. For the CDR3, the DNA is TGTGCCAGCAGCTTCACAGGGACCCAAGGCACCGGGGAGCTGTTTTTT.

This clonotype was detected ten times or more. This chain connects TRBV12-3 or TRBV12-4 to TRBJ1-5, with 7 positions matching TRBD1. CDR3 length: 13 residues. Trimming took 5 bases from V and 7 from J; bases not matched to a gene: 5. As DNA, the CDR3 is TGTGCCAGCAGTCGGACAGGCCACCAGCCCCAGCATTTT. Its translation: CASSRTGHQPQHF.

The sample holds a few counts of this clonotype. The rearrangement links TRBV29-1 to TRBJ1-1; possibly TRBD1 for D (5 bases). This CDR3 comprises 12 residues. The V end was cut by 8 bases, the J end by 1 base, with 11 bases between. Per the germline V gene, CDR1 is SQVTM and CDR2 is ANQGSEA. Here the CDR3 DNA reads TGCAGCTTTGTGGGGGGGAACACTGAAGCTTTCTTT. Its protein product is CSFVGGNTEAFF.

This clonotype appeared a few times. The chain uses TRBV3-2 and TRBJ2-5; whether TRBD2, the table's D call, matches the DNA was not checked. TRBV3-2 is designated a pseudogene. CDR3 length: 16 residues. CDR3 amino acids: CASSRREKRERETQYF. The CDR3 nucleotides are TGTGCCAGCAGCCGGCGGGAAAAGCGGGAGAGAGAGACCCAGTACTTC.

This clonotype was counted ten times or more. The CDR3 coding sequence is TGTGCCAGCAGTTTAGCCCGAGGGGTTGACGAGCAGTACTTC. Translated: CASSLARGVDEQYF. The chain recombines TRBV27 with TRBJ2-7; D is tentatively TRBD1 or TRBD2 (5 bases each). Germline V gives CDR1 MNHEY, CDR2 SMNVEV (reference sequence). This CDR3 is 14 amino acids long. Trimming took 2 bases from V and 5 from J, leaving 13 bases between them.

The chain recombines TRBV5-1 with TRBJ2-2, with D perhaps matching TRBD1 or TRBD2 (6 bases each). The CDR3 has 15 residues. With 7 bases removed from V and 0 bases from J, the gap between germline ends came to 13 bases. Germline V CDR1 and CDR2: SGHRS, YFSETQ. The CDR3 coding sequence is TGCGCCAGCCACGAGGGGGGTTCGAACACCGGGGAGCTGTTTTTT. As protein: CASHEGGSNTGELFF.

Comments on this clonotype: With a much larger clone just one base away, this may be a read error. This sequence joins TRBV7-2 and TRBJ2-7; D not certain. This CDR3 region has 15 residues. Germline V CDR1 and CDR2: SGHTA, FQGNSA. V was pared by 2 bases and J by 1 base, with 12 bases between. As DNA, the CDR3 is TGTGCCAGCAGCTTAACCCCCGGCGAGTCCTACGAGCAGTACTTC. This sequence encodes CASSLTPGESYEQYF. Full variable domain (missing parts from reference TRBV7-2 and TRBJ2-7): GAGVSQSPSNKVTEKGKDVELRCDPISGHTALYWYRQSLGQGLEFLIYFQGNSAPDKSGLPSDRFSAERTGGSVSTLTIQRTQQEDSAVYLCASSLTPGESYEQYFGPGTRLTVT.

Many counts were recorded for this clonotype. The rearrangement joins TRBV7-2 to TRBJ2-2; D uncertain. Germline V gene lookup returns CDR1 SGHTA and CDR2 FQGNSA. The CDR3 has 13 amino acids. Trimming left V 3 bases short and J 8 bases short, with 10 bases between. CDR3: CASSLVLAGELFF. The CDR3 region has the DNA TGTGCCAGCAGCTTGGTCCTTGCGGGGGAGCTGTTTTTT.

This clonotype was seen repeatedly, ten times or more. The J gene is TRBJ2-7, the V gene TRBV28, with TRBD2 identical over 7 bases. The germline CDR1 and CDR2 sequences are MDHEN and SYDVKM. The CDR3 spans 12 residues. Trimming at V came to 6 bases and at J to 1 base, leaving 0 bases not matched to a gene. The CDR3 is CASSGGSYEQYF. As DNA, the CDR3 is TGTGCCAGCAGCGGGGGGTCCTACGAGCAGTACTTC.

This clonotype was seen a handful of times. This chain uses TRBV7-8 with TRBJ2-5; 9 nucleotides line up with TRBD1. J was trimmed by 9 bases and V by 5 bases; bases with no gene match: 13. The CDR3 is 15 residues long. CDR1 and CDR2 (germline): SGHVS, FQNEAQ. CDR3 loop: CASSARTGVGEAQYF. CDR3 bases: TGTGCCAGCAGCGCCCGGACAGGGGTGGGGGAGGCCCAGTACTTC.

This clonotype has a single count. This rearrangement joins TRBV6-2 or TRBV6-3 to TRBJ1-1; 7 bases align to TRBD1. The CDR3 is 14 amino acids. Germline CDR1 MNHEY, CDR2 SVGEGT. After removal of 5 bases from V and 2 bases from J, the junction contained 5 bases not matched to a gene. CDR3 sequence (DNA): TGTGCCAGCAGTGACGACAGGGATAACACTGAAGCTTTCTTT. This codes for CASSDDRDNTEAFF.

This clonotype has ten or more counts. The chain has TRBV27 and TRBJ1-2; D is uncertain. The CDR3 contains 16 residues. V gave up 5 bases and J gave up 0 bases, with 16 bases separating them. Germline lookup yields CDR1 MNHEY and CDR2 SMNVEV (reference sequence). In nucleotides, the CDR3 is TGTGCCAGCAGTGTAAGGTTTCCTCGAGCTAACTATGGCTACACCTTC. Amino acids: CASSVRFPRANYGYTF.